This record covers a single T cell receptor (beta chain). Data came from immunoSEQ multiplex PCR; TCRdb stores just in-frame clones and leaves some out. The sample has roughly 170,000 clones; about 84% are singletons. This record comes from a study of cytotoxic CD8 clonotypes in ibrutinib-treated CLL. Germline CDR1 and CDR2: SQVTM and ANQGSEA. The CDR3 extends over 16 amino acids. With V trimmed by 7 bases and J by 3 bases, 18 bases remained unmatched. The rearrangement links TRBV29-1 to TRBJ2-7, with TRBD1 matching over 7 bases. This specimen was PBMCs, taken after 24 months of ibrutinib treatment. The sequence was collected from a human donor with chronic lymphocytic leukemia. The DNA of the CDR3 is TGCAGCGATCCGGACAGGAGAGGATCCACGAACTACGAGCAGTACTTC. It specifies CSDPDRRGSTNYEQYF.